The rows below give T cell receptor beta chains drawn from one sample of a study of blood T cell repertoires in COVID-19. Sequencing was performed with immunoSEQ multiplex PCR; in TCRdb, only in-frame clones are kept and a portion is missing. The profile shows over 25,000 clones, around 80% of them singletons. The sample consisted of peripheral blood. The receptors come from a woman of 80 years or more with acute or convalescent COVID-19. CDR3s include the opening cysteine and the closing phenylalanine or tryptophan. The order of the fields is J gene, D gene, V gene, clone size, CDR3 DNA, CDR3 protein. A D gene is named only where the DNA matches it firmly. Some rows have no size entry. The others give once, few or many, or a class for an expanded clone.

TRBJ1-5 TRBD1 TRBV6-5 NA TGTGCCAGCAGACTCGACAGGGGGAGCAATCAGCCCCAGCATTTT CASRLDRGSNQPQHF
TRBJ2-3 TRBD2 TRBV29-1 NA TGCAGCGTGGCTTCTAGCGGGAGGATCCCAGATACGCAGTATTTT CSVASSGRIPDTQYF
TRBJ1-1 NA TRBV9 NA TGTGCCAGCAGCGTAGCTGGTCCAGGCCTTGAAGCTTTCTTT CASSVAGPGLEAFF
TRBJ2-1 NA TRBV24-1 NA TGTGCCACCAGAGGCGGATACAATGAGCAGTTCTTC CATRGGYNEQFF
TRBJ2-3 TRBD2 TRBV5-1 NA TGCGCCAGCCGGACTAGCGGCACAGATACGCAGTATTTT CASRTSGTDTQYF
TRBJ2-7 NA TRBV29-1 NA TGCAGCGGGGGGCACAACTACGAGCAGTACTTC CSGGHNYEQYF
TRBJ2-4 TRBD1 TRBV5-1 NA TGCGCCAGCAGCTCGGGAGACCGGACAGGGGCGAACATTCAGTACTTC CASSSGDRTGANIQYF
TRBJ2-4 TRBD1 TRBV19 few TGTGCCAGTAGTACGGGACAGGGAAGGAACATTCAGTACTTC CASSTGQGRNIQYF
TRBJ1-1 TRBD1 TRBV28 NA TGTGCCAGCAGCTCCTGGACAGGGAACGAGTTAACTGAAGCTTTCTTT CASSSWTGNELTEAFF
TRBJ1-1 NA TRBV7-2 NA TGTGCCAGCAGCCCCCTTCAGCAGGGCATGAACACTGAAGCTTTCTTT CASSPLQQGMNTEAFF
TRBJ2-1 TRBD2 TRBV28 few TGTGCCAGCAGTTACCGTATGCCCCCCCGGGGGACTAGGGGAAAGGGGGAGCAGTTCTTC CASSYRMPPRGTRGKGEQFF
TRBJ2-7 TRBD1 TRBV5-1 NA TGCGCCAGCAGCTTGGAACTGGGACAGGTCTCCTACGAGCAGTACTTC CASSLELGQVSYEQYF
TRBJ2-2 TRBD2 TRBV6-5 NA TGTGCCAGCAGTAGCGGGGGGGAGGTCGGGGAGCTGTTTTTT CASSSGGEVGELFF
TRBJ1-1 NA TRBV12-3/TRBV12-4 NA TGTGCCAGCAGTTTAATGGGAGACACTGAAGCTTTCTTT CASSLMGDTEAFF
TRBJ2-2 TRBD2 TRBV30 few TGTGCCTGGAGTGTGCTAGCGGGAGGGTCCGGGGAGCTGTTTTTT CAWSVLAGGSGELFF
TRBJ2-5 NA TRBV19 few TGTGCCAGTAGTATAGAAATTGGCCGGAGGGAGACCCAGTACTTC CASSIEIGRRETQYF
TRBJ1-1 NA TRBV5-6 few TGTGCCAGCAGCGCTGGACAGCCGGGGACTGAAGCTTTCTTT CASSAGQPGTEAFF
TRBJ1-4 NA TRBV2 few TGTGCCAGCCAAAACGGAGTTAATGAAAAACTGTTTTTT CASQNGVNEKLFF
TRBJ1-5 NA TRBV28 once TGTGCCAGCAGTCTGCGACAGACCCACAATCAGCCCCAGCATTTT CASSLRQTHNQPQHF
TRBJ1-1 NA TRBV6-5 NA TGTGCCAGCAGTTACACTACCCGGGAAAGTGAAGCTTTCTTT CASSYTTRESEAFF
TRBJ1-1 NA TRBV19 NA TGTGCCAGTAAAGGTCCCCCGGTTGGACAGAACACTGAAGCTTTCTTT CASKGPPVGQNTEAFF
TRBJ1-2 TRBD1 TRBV5-1 NA TGCGCCAGCAGCTGGACAGGGGGCGCGGATGGCTACACCTTC CASSWTGGADGYTF
TRBJ2-3 TRBD2 TRBV10-2 NA TGCGCCAGCAGTGTTCTAGCGGGAGAAGAAGATACGCAGTATTTT CASSVLAGEEDTQYF
TRBJ2-2 TRBD1 TRBV4-1 NA TGCGCCAGCAGCCACAGGGGGTCGAACACCGGGGAGCTGTTTTTT CASSHRGSNTGELFF
TRBJ2-4 NA TRBV2 NA TGTGCCAGCAGTGAGGGGCTATTGGGAAACATTCAGTACTTC CASSEGLLGNIQYF
TRBJ2-2 NA TRBV6-5 few TGTGCCAGCAGTTACTCGAGTGGTCTCAACACCGGGGAGCTGTTTTTT CASSYSSGLNTGELFF
TRBJ2-3 TRBD1 TRBV19 NA TGTGCCAGTAACGCTGGACAGGGGGACACAGATACGCAGTATTTT CASNAGQGDTDTQYF
TRBJ2-3 NA TRBV6-5 once TGTGCCAGCAGTCTTCGCAGGGGAGATACGCAGTATTTT CASSLRRGDTQYF
TRBJ2-1 NA TRBV7-3 NA TGTGCCAGCAGCGCTCCGGGACTTACTGAGCAGTTCTTC CASSAPGLTEQFF
TRBJ2-7 NA TRBV24-1 NA TGTGCCACCAGTGATACAGGAACAAAGCCCTACGAGCAGTACTTC CATSDTGTKPYEQYF
TRBJ2-5 NA TRBV19 NA TGTGCCAGTAGTCGGGGGACGGAGACCCAGTACTTC CASSRGTETQYF
TRBJ1-1 NA TRBV6-2/TRBV6-3 NA TGTGCCAGCAGTGTTACGGGGAACGCTTTCTTT CASSVTGNAFF
TRBJ2-7 NA TRBV29-1 NA TGCAGCGTCGGGCTAGAGGGAGGTTCCTACGAGCAGTACTTC CSVGLEGGSYEQYF
TRBJ1-4 TRBD1 TRBV30 few TGTGCCTGGAGTCTCGGGACAGAAAATGAAAAACTGTTTTTT CAWSLGTENEKLFF
TRBJ2-3 TRBD1 TRBV20-1 NA TGCAGGGGGACAGCCACAGATACGCAGTATTTT CRGTATDTQYF
TRBJ1-1 NA TRBV3-1/TRBV3-2 NA TGTGCCAGCAGCCTAACACAGGGTGTGGGTACTGAAGCTTTCTTT CASSLTQGVGTEAFF